This passage covers 32 T cell receptor beta chains from one sample sequenced in a study of blood T cell repertoires in COVID-19 (dated by TCRdb to the early 2020s). Library prep was done by the immunoSEQ multiplex PCR assay. Drawn from immuneACCESS, this table holds only the in-frame rearrangements with V and J called that TCRdb kept. Clones are partly lost; checked studies trace under half to an unresolved V gene and leave the rest unexplained. A total of hundreds of thousands of clones appear in this sample, roughly 89% of them only once. Roughly 2.9% of the sample comes from the top ten. Specimen: PBMCs or T cells enriched from blood (not recorded which). These TCRs come from a woman in her forties or fifties who had been exposed to COVID-19.

A note on this clone: The sample carries other DNA sequences with the same CDR3. CDR3 sequence: CASSFGTGVYEQYF. As DNA, the CDR3 is TGCGCCAGCAGCTTCGGGACAGGGGTGTACGAGCAGTACTTC. The gene calls are TRBV5-1 and TRBJ2-7; 10 bases align to TRBD1. Germline V CDR1 and CDR2: SGHRS, YFSETQ. Trimming removed 2 bases from V and 4 bases from J; junction bases left unmatched: 3. The CDR3 spans 14 residues.

This sequence joins TRBV7-2 and TRBJ2-3, with TRBD2 as a possible D gene (6 bases). V was shortened by 1 base and J by 0 bases, with 20 bases between the two germline ends. Per germline, CDR1 SGHTA and CDR2 FQGNSA. The CDR3 is 19 amino acids. This chain's CDR3 is CASSLDLLTDGTSTDTQYF. The CDR3 coding sequence is TGTGCCAGCAGCTTAGACTTGCTTACGGACGGGACTAGCACAGATACGCAGTATTTT.

The rearrangement uses TRBV7-2 and TRBJ2-7; 9 bases agree with TRBD1. The CDR3 extends over 15 amino acids. The J segment lost 2 bases and the V segment lost 1 base, leaving 3 bases of the junction unmatched. Germline V CDR1 and CDR2: SGHTA, FQGNSA. The CDR3: CASSLGQGGTYEQYF. The CDR3 region has the DNA TGTGCCAGCAGCTTAGGACAGGGGGGCACCTACGAGCAGTACTTC. Combining the CDR3 with reference TRBV7-2 and TRBJ2-7 gives the whole variable domain GAGVSQSPSNKVTEKGKDVELRCDPISGHTALYWYRQSLGQGLEFLIYFQGNSAPDKSGLPSDRFSAERTGGSVSTLTIQRTQQEDSAVYLCASSLGQGGTYEQYFGPGTRLTVT.

The chain couples TRBV15 to TRBJ1-2; D remains ambiguous. V lost 4 bases and J 4 bases, leaving 10 bases between the germline ends. Germline loops: CDR1 LNHNV, CDR2 YYDKDF (reference sequence). CDR3 length: 13 amino acids. The CDR3 loop is CATSTGSFYGYTF. In nucleotides, the CDR3 is TGTGCCACCAGCACGGGGTCGTTCTATGGCTACACCTTC. Looking up the rest from reference TRBV15 and TRBJ1-2 gives the full variable domain: DAMVIQNPRYQVTQFGKPVTLSCSQTLNHNVMYWYQQKSSQAPKLLFHYYDKDFNNEADTPDNFQSRRPNTSFCFLDIRSPGLGDTAMYLCATSTGSFYGYTFGSGTRLTVV.

V usage is TRBV5-5 and J usage is TRBJ1-2; TRBD1 might be the D (5 bases). This CDR3 is built from 15 residues. Germline loops: CDR1 SGHKS, CDR2 YYEKEE (reference sequence). V shed 0 bases and J shed 8 bases, with 17 bases lying between them. The CDR3 loop reads CASSLDGAALGGYTF. DNA for the CDR3: TGTGCCAGCAGCTTGGATGGGGCGGCCCTCGGCGGCTACACCTTC.

This chain uses TRBV9 with TRBJ2-3; TRBD2 matches at 8 bases. The CDR3 loop spans 14 amino acids. The J segment lost 7 bases and the V segment lost 3 bases, leaving 7 bases of the junction unmatched. Germline V gives CDR1 SGDLS, CDR2 YYNGEE. CDR3 coding DNA: TGTGCCAGCAGCGCCGGGGGGGCAGTAAATACGCAGTATTTT. Protein product: CASSAGGAVNTQYF.

V is TRBV24-1 and J is TRBJ2-2, with D perhaps matching TRBD2 (6 bases). Germline CDR1 is KGHDR and CDR2 is SFDVKD. This CDR3 comprises 16 residues. V was clipped by 3 bases and J by 4 bases, with 14 bases between them. This chain's CDR3 is CATSDRVGGFTGELFF. Written as DNA, the CDR3 is TGTGCCACCAGTGATAGGGTGGGGGGATTCACCGGGGAGCTGTTTTTT.

V gene TRBV5-4 combines with J gene TRBJ1-6, with 7 bases fitting TRBD1. Germline V gene data show CDR1 as SGHNT and CDR2 as YYREEE (reference sequence). Trimming cost V 4 bases and J 6 bases; bases outside gene matches: 13. The CDR3 covers 17 residues. CDR3 amino acids: CASSKISGTALNSPLHF. DNA for the CDR3: TGTGCCAGCAGCAAGATATCTGGGACAGCCCTTAATTCACCCCTCCACTTT.

To note about this clone: At the DNA level, this CDR3 is encoded by other sequences in the same sample as well. The chain has TRBV7-6 and TRBJ2-7; TRBD1 matches 10 bases. The V gene's germline CDR1 is SGHVS and CDR2 FNYEAQ. V lost 4 bases, J lost 2 bases, and 2 bases stayed unmatched. The CDR3 contains 14 residues. CDR3 coding DNA: TGTGCCAGCAGCTCGGGACAGGGGCCCTACGAGCAGTACTTC. Protein product: CASSSGQGPYEQYF.

V usage is TRBV6-5 and J usage is TRBJ2-5; weak D call: TRBD1 (5 bases). The germline V and J ends were trimmed by 4 bases and 5 bases, with 8 bases remaining between them. CDR3 length: 12 residues. Germline V gene lookup returns CDR1 MNHEY and CDR2 SVGAGI. The CDR3, as DNA: TGTGCCAGCAGTTGGGGCTCGGAGACCCAGTACTTC. This gives the protein CASSWGSETQYF.

This clone was observed once. The V and J genes are TRBV7-8 and TRBJ1-2, with TRBD1 identical over 7 bases. The V gene's germline CDR1 is SGHVS and CDR2 FQNEAQ. The length of the CDR3 is 13 residues. J was trimmed by 4 bases and V by 6 bases; bases with no gene match: 5. This chain's CDR3 is CASSEDRTYGYTF. The DNA of the CDR3 is TGTGCCAGCAGTGAGGACAGGACCTATGGCTACACCTTC. Together with reference TRBV7-8 and TRBJ1-2, the CDR3 gives the full variable domain: GAGVSQSPRYKVAKRGQDVALRCDPISGHVSLFWYQQALGQGPEFLTYFQNEAQLDKSGLPSDRFFAERPEGSVSTLKIQRTQQEDSAVYLCASSEDRTYGYTFGSGTRLTVV.

The CDR3 DNA sequence: TGTGCCAGCAGCCGTGGGGAGACAGGGGGCAGGTACGAGCAGTACTTC. Encoded protein: CASSRGETGGRYEQYF. The chain carries TRBV4-2 and TRBJ2-7, with 10 bases matching TRBD1. Germline V CDR1 and CDR2: LGHNA, YNFKEQ. V trimming: 4 bases; J trimming: 4 bases; junction bases outside the gene matches: 10. The CDR3 has 16 amino acids.

This rearrangement joins TRBV3-1 (or the pseudogene TRBV3-2) to TRBJ1-2, with 8 positions matching TRBD1. This CDR3 is built from 14 residues. CDR1 LGHDT and CDR2 YNNKEL come from the germline V gene (reference sequence). J lost 4 bases, V lost 6 bases, and 7 bases had no gene match. CDR3 region: CASSPGTGPYGYTF. The DNA of the CDR3 is TGTGCCAGCAGTCCCGGGACAGGACCCTATGGCTACACCTTC.

This chain uses TRBV3-1 (or the pseudogene TRBV3-2) with TRBJ2-5; 9 bases fit TRBD2. CDR3 length: 16 amino acids. Per the germline V gene, CDR1 is LGHDT and CDR2 is YNNKEL (reference sequence). V trimming: 1 base; J trimming: 1 base; junction bases outside the gene matches: 4. CDR3 DNA sequence: TGTGCCAGCAGCCAAGGTAGCGGGGGAACCCAAGAGACCCAGTACTTC. Amino acid sequence: CASSQGSGGTQETQYF.

The J gene is TRBJ2-5, the V gene TRBV18, with 9 bases matching TRBD2. CDR3 length: 17 residues. Germline V lookup: CDR1 KGHSH, CDR2 LQKENI. V dropped 5 bases and J dropped 1; count of bases not matched to a gene: 11. CDR3 sequence reads: CASSSGPQTSGQETQYF. CDR3 bases: TGTGCCAGCTCATCCGGCCCGCAGACTAGCGGCCAAGAGACCCAGTACTTC.

The gene calls are TRBV5-1 and TRBJ2-2; 7 nucleotides agree with TRBD2. Germline trimming cut 7 bases from V and 4 bases from J; bases unmatched to any gene: 7. This CDR3 comprises 14 residues. CDR1 is SGHRS, CDR2 YFSETQ, per germline. The CDR3 DNA reads as TGCGCCAGCGTATTGTTAGCGGGCACCGGGGAGCTGTTTTTT. Its translation: CASVLLAGTGELFF.

This clone was counted once. The gene calls are TRBV7-9 and TRBJ1-1; D is possibly TRBD1 (6 bases). This CDR3 comprises 14 residues. V was cut by 5 bases and J by 2 bases, with 12 bases left in between. CDR1 is SEHNR and CDR2 is FQNEAQ in the germline V gene (reference sequence). The CDR3 reads CASSPRGRNTEAFF. In DNA, the CDR3 is TGTGCCAGCAGCCCCAGGGGCAGAAACACTGAAGCTTTCTTT.

This chain links TRBV5-4 with TRBJ1-2; possibly TRBD1 for D (5 bases). V was trimmed by 0 bases and J by 3 bases, leaving 9 bases between them. CDR1 and CDR2 (germline): SGHNT, YYREEE (reference sequence). This CDR3 comprises 14 residues. This CDR3 reads CASSLGQGDYGYTF. CDR3 in DNA: TGTGCCAGCAGCTTGGGGCAGGGCGACTATGGCTACACCTTC.

This clone was detected only once. The rearrangement joins TRBV19 to TRBJ1-2; D is uncertain. The V and J ends lost 5 bases and 0 bases respectively, with 13 bases between them. In germline, CDR1 is LNHDA, CDR2 SQIVND (reference sequence). The CDR3 length is 15 residues. The CDR3 spells CASSPAGGSNYGYTF. For the CDR3, the DNA is TGTGCCAGTAGTCCCGCTGGAGGCTCTAACTATGGCTACACCTTC.

V is TRBV7-2 and J is TRBJ2-2; 11 bases map to TRBD2. The germline gives CDR1 SGHTA, CDR2 FQGNSA. Trimming took 4 bases from V and 4 from J; bases not matched to a gene: 5. This CDR3 contains 16 residues. The CDR3 DNA reads TGTGCCAGCAGCTCCCAAGGGACTAGCGGCACCGGGGAGCTGTTTTTT. Amino acids: CASSSQGTSGTGELFF.

The chain joins TRBV7-2 to TRBJ2-1, with TRBD1 as a possible D gene (6 bases). This CDR3 region has 15 residues. Germline V gene data show CDR1 as SGHTA and CDR2 as FQGNSA. Between the trimmed V and J ends, which lost 5 bases and 1 base, there was a span of 12 bases. The CDR3 DNA reads TGTGCCAGCAGCCCAGACAGGCAATCCTACAATGAGCAGTTCTTC. It is translated as CASSPDRQSYNEQFF.

This clone was seen just once. The chain carries TRBV13 and TRBJ1-1; 8 positions match TRBD1. CDR1 PRHDT and CDR2 FYEKMQ come from the germline V gene (reference sequence). The CDR3 consists of 17 residues. V trimming: 1 base; J trimming: 5 bases; junction bases outside the gene matches: 12. As DNA, the CDR3 is TGTGCCAGCAGCTTAGCAGGGCAGGGGGCGGTACTAACTGAAGCTTTCTTT. This sequence encodes CASSLAGQGAVLTEAFF.

The chain employs TRBV5-1 and TRBJ1-3; D might be TRBD1 (5 bases). V lost 7 bases, J lost 0 bases, and 11 bases lay in between. The CDR3 consists of 14 residues. Germline V lookup: CDR1 SGHRS, CDR2 YFSETQ. CDR3 region: CASRPGFSGNTIYF. The CDR3, as DNA: TGCGCCAGCCGACCAGGGTTCTCTGGAAACACCATATATTTT.

The CDR3 protein is CASSGGTGVVTGELFF. CDR3 sequence (DNA): TGCGCCAGCAGCGGCGGGACAGGGGTTGTGACCGGGGAGCTGTTTTTT. This chain uses TRBV5-1 with TRBJ2-2; TRBD1 matches at 10 bases. After removal of 4 bases from V and 5 bases from J, the junction contained 8 bases not matched to a gene. The CDR3 covers 16 residues. Germline CDR1 is SGHRS and CDR2 is YFSETQ.

The chain couples TRBV18 to TRBJ2-7; 8 nucleotides match TRBD2. The CDR3 is made up of 12 amino acids. Trimming at V came to 8 bases and at J to 3 bases, leaving 3 bases not matched to a gene. CDR1 and CDR2 from the germline V gene are KGHSH and LQKENI. The CDR3 sequence is CASRGGNYEQYF. For the CDR3, the DNA is TGTGCCAGCCGGGGGGGCAACTACGAGCAGTACTTC.

The chain uses TRBV7-2 and TRBJ1-1, with 9 bases identical to TRBD1. Looked up from germline, CDR1 is SGHTA and CDR2 is FQGNSA. CDR3 length equals 14 residues. After removal of 5 bases from V and 5 bases from J, the junction contained 6 bases not matched to a gene. The CDR3 here is CASSLSGQGTEAFF. The CDR3 coding sequence is TGTGCCAGCAGCCTTTCGGGACAGGGAACTGAAGCTTTCTTT. The full variable domain, completed using reference TRBV7-2 and TRBJ1-1, is GAGVSQSPSNKVTEKGKDVELRCDPISGHTALYWYRQSLGQGLEFLIYFQGNSAPDKSGLPSDRFSAERTGGSVSTLTIQRTQQEDSAVYLCASSLSGQGTEAFFGQGTRLTVV.

This clone came up once. CDR3 DNA: TGTGCCATCAGCTCGACAGGGGCTAACACTGAAGCTTTCTTT. Protein sequence: CAISSTGANTEAFF. This chain connects TRBV10-3 to TRBJ1-1; 8 nucleotides line up with TRBD1. V trimming: 6 bases; J trimming: 2 bases; junction bases outside the gene matches: 5. Germline V CDR1 and CDR2: ENHRY, SYGVKD. The CDR3 has 14 residues.

J is TRBJ2-7 and V is TRBV21-1; no DNA check was done on the table's D call, TRBD2. TRBV21-1 represents a pseudogene. CDR3 size: 16 residues. As DNA, the CDR3 is TGTGCCAGCAGCAAAAGCCCGTTCGGGGGTCGGTACGAGCAGTACTTC. This translates into CASSKSPFGGRYEQYF.

The chain employs TRBV29-1 and TRBJ1-4; D might be TRBD1 (5 bases). The germline V gene has CDR1 SQVTM and CDR2 ANQGSEA. This CDR3 spans 14 amino acids. Trimming removed 3 bases at V and 3 bases at J, with 11 bases between. The CDR3 is CSVDEGASNEKLFF. CDR3 DNA: TGCAGCGTTGATGAAGGGGCGTCTAATGAAAAACTGTTTTTT.

The count of this clone is one. The chain combines TRBV5-8 with TRBJ1-1, with a tentative D call TRBD1 (5 bases). There are 16 residues in the CDR3. V was clipped by 6 bases and J by 1 base, with 19 bases between them. Germline loops: CDR1 SGHTS, CDR2 YDEGEE. The CDR3 reads CASTSFKAGSNTEAFF. The CDR3 DNA reads TGTGCCAGCACCTCTTTTAAGGCAGGGTCGAACACTGAAGCTTTCTTT.

The sample holds one count of this clone. This chain connects TRBV5-5 to TRBJ2-7, with 7 bases lining up with TRBD1. Per the germline V gene, CDR1 is SGHKS and CDR2 is YYEKEE (reference sequence). With 5 bases clipped from V and 6 bases from J, the junction kept 5 bases outside the gene matches. This CDR3 region has 12 residues. Written as DNA, the CDR3 is TGTGCCAGCAGTATGGACAGGTTCGAGCAGTACTTC. As protein: CASSMDRFEQYF.

This chain connects TRBV4-2 to TRBJ2-1; D is unresolved. Germline CDR1 reads LGHNA; CDR2 reads YNFKEQ. V shed 4 bases and J shed 6 bases, with 10 bases lying between them. The CDR3 runs 13 residues. The CDR3 region is CASSLPPGNEQFF. The CDR3 DNA reads TGTGCCAGCAGCCTCCCCCCCGGCAATGAGCAGTTCTTC.